The clone carrying this TCR beta chain came up once. This sample was taken from a study of blood T cells in healthy people across ages. A second 7 to 11 cycle PCR used barcoded and J-beta primers. Using its own MiXCR run on the 5' RACE reads, TCRdb lists one record per CDR3 protein. In the table there are 1.5 million to 2 million distinct CDR3 sequences, 28% of which are singletons. The TCR sequence derives from a woman younger than 45 in good health. Sequenced: blood.

The CDR3 sequence: CASSSRGREKLFF. The CDR3 nucleotides are TGTGCCAGCAGCTCCAGGGGGCGTGAAAAACTGTTTTTT. The chain is built from TRBV7-2 and TRBJ1-4; the match to TRBD1 covers 8 bases. With 4 bases clipped from V and 7 bases from J, the junction kept 2 bases outside the gene matches. The CDR3 is 13 residues long. The germline gives CDR1 SGHTA, CDR2 FQGNSA.